The rows below give T cell receptor beta chains drawn from one sample of a study of cytomegalovirus exposure and HLA in healthy donors. Sequenced by immunoSEQ multiplex PCR; TCRdb stores in-frame clones only, minus some. Of about 190,000 clones listed, about three quarters are singletons. The sequenced material came from PBMCs. These receptor sequences come from a woman in her forties in good health and CMV-seronegative. The CDR3 runs from the conserved cysteine through the conserved F or W. D genes are given only for firm matches. A row's size may be missing; if present it is once, few, many or a size class.

clone_size d_call j_call v_call cdr3_nt cdr3_aa
- - TRBJ1-3 TRBV30 TGTGCCTGGAGTGTAAGGGGGACCTCTGGAAACACCATATATTTT CAWSVRGTSGNTIYF
- - TRBJ2-5 TRBV7-2 TGTGCCAGCAGCTTAGACAGGCGGACCCAGTACTTC CASSLDRRTQYF
- TRBD2 TRBJ2-1 TRBV7-3 TGTGCCAGCAGCCCCCGAAGCGGGAGAAGGAATGAGCAGTTCTTC CASSPRSGRRNEQFF
- - TRBJ1-6 TRBV6-5 TGTGCCAGCAGTCCGAGAGGAGATTCACCCCTCCACTTT CASSPRGDSPLHF
- - TRBJ1-3 TRBV7-2 TGTGCCAGCCGTCAGGGGAATGGAAACACCATATATTTT CASRQGNGNTIYF
- - TRBJ2-5 TRBV14 TGTGCCAGCAGCCAAAACCGGGAGACCCAGTACTTC CASSQNRETQYF
- - TRBJ1-4 TRBV21-1 TGTGCCAGCAGCAACAGGGGGAAGGGGGAAAAACTGTTTTTT CASSNRGKGEKLFF
- TRBD1 TRBJ1-2 TRBV4-1 TGCGCCAGCAGCCAAGAAGAGACAGGGGAATTATATGGCTACACCTTC CASSQEETGELYGYTF
- TRBD1 TRBJ1-5 TRBV6-1 TGTGCCAGCAGTGAAGCGCACGGGACAGTAATCAGGCCCCAGCATTTT CASSEAHGTVIRPQHF
- TRBD2 TRBJ2-3 TRBV5-1 TGCGCCAGCAACTTGCGGCTAGCGGGAAGCACAGATACGCAGTATTTT CASNLRLAGSTDTQYF
- TRBD1 TRBJ2-5 TRBV4-3 TGCGCCAGCAGCCAGGCCGGGACAGTCCAAGAGACCCAGTACTTC CASSQAGTVQETQYF
- - TRBJ2-7 TRBV11-3 TGTGCCAGCAAACGGGGTACCCTCTCCTACGAGCAGTACTTC CASKRGTLSYEQYF
- - TRBJ2-7 TRBV2 TGTGCCAGCCATAAACCGGCGGGCTCCTACGAGCAGTACTTC CASHKPAGSYEQYF
- - TRBJ1-6 TRBV11-2 TGTGCCAGCAGCTGGATTGCGTTACAGGGCCTCAATTCACCCCTCCACTTT CASSWIALQGLNSPLHF
- - TRBJ2-1 TRBV6-1 TGTGCCAGCAGTGAAGTCTTGAGCTCCTACAATGAGCAGTTCTTC CASSEVLSSYNEQFF
few - TRBJ1-1 TRBV30 TGTGCCTGGATGTCAAACACTGAAGCTTTCTTT CAWMSNTEAFF
- - TRBJ2-5 TRBV5-5 TGTGCCAGCAGCCCCACAGCAGCCCAAGAGACCCAGTACTTC CASSPTAAQETQYF
- TRBD2 TRBJ2-1 TRBV6-4 TGTGCCAGCAGTGACTCAGCGGAGGGAGGGAATGAGCAGTTCTTC CASSDSAEGGNEQFF
- TRBD1 TRBJ1-2 TRBV27 TGTGCCAGCAGTTTCGGGAGCGGGACAGGGGGCTATGGCTACACCTTC CASSFGSGTGGYGYTF